This T cell receptor beta chain was retrieved from a study of cytomegalovirus exposure and HLA in healthy donors. Use of 60 Vbeta and 13 Jbeta primers characterized the PCR. Clones were sequenced by immunoSEQ multiplex PCR, and TCRdb holds only the in-frame ones, with some missing. Of 100,000 to 150,000 clones listed, 80% are singletons. These donors counted as nominally healthy when sampled, but unrecorded immune exposures were likely. On this clone itself: The antigen remains undetermined.

This CDR3 is built from 15 residues. Germline CDR1 MNHNS, CDR2 SASEGT. V shed 7 bases, J shed 1 base, and the junction held 7 bases outside the gene matches. General observations from the study: A few CMV-associated chains were confirmed in vitro to be specific for CMV antigens. Per a later analysis, HLA-associated TCR beta chains showed more clonal expansion than other, equally common TCR beta chains.

The sequence was collected from a man aged 25-40 years in good health and CMV-seropositive. Specimen: PBMCs. The chain couples TRBV6-1 to TRBJ2-7; TRBD2 matches at 10 bases. CDR3 coding DNA: TGTGCCAGCACTCGAGCGGGGGGGGTTTCCTACGAGCAGTACTTC. It yields the protein CASTRAGGVSYEQYF.